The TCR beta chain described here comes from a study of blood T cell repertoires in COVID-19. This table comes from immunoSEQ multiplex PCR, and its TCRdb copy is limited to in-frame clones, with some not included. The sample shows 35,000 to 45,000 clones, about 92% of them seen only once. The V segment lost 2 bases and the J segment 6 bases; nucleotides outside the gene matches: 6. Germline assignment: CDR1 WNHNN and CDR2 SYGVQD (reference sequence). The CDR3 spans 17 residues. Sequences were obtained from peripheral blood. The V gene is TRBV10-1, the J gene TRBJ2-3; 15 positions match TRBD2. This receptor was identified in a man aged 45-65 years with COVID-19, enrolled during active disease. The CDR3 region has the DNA TGCGCCAGCAGTGAGCGAGGACTAGCGGGAGGGCCTGATACGCAGTATTTT. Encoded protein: CASSERGLAGGPDTQYF.